Listed here are 29 T cell receptor beta chains from one sample, sequenced in a study of neurological immune-mediated disorders. Each CDR3 protein gets one entry after TCRdb re-called the 5' RACE reads with MiXCR. The sample holds fewer than 40,000 distinct CDR3 sequences, about an eighth seen once. Specified time point: longitudinal time-point 2. The sequencing sample was made of PBMCs. Source of these receptors: a woman aged 40 to 50 in good health.

As for this clonotype: A much larger clone is a single base away; this may be a read error. The rearrangement uses TRBV7-2 and TRBJ1-6; 7 nucleotides align to TRBD1. CDR3 size: 20 residues. Germline assignment: CDR1 SGHTA and CDR2 FQGNSA. The CDR3: CSSSLAPVGPGTAYNSPLHF. The CDR3 coding sequence is TGTTCCAGCAGCTTAGCGCCCGTAGGCCCGGGGACAGCCTATAATTCACCCCTCCACTTT.

About this clonotype: Germline is not matched at one junction end, which may reflect a read error. The chain uses TRBV5-1 and TRBJ1-1, with no clear D. The germline gives CDR1 SGHRS, CDR2 YFSETQ. The CDR3 is made up of 14 amino acids. This CDR3 is CASILDPVNTEAFF. The CDR3 DNA is TGTGCCAGCATCTTGGATCCGGTGAACACTGAAGCTTTCTTT.

This clonotype is categorized as medium-sized. The chain uses TRBV12-3 or TRBV12-4 and TRBJ1-2, with 8 bases aligning to TRBD1. CDR3 length equals 14 residues. V gave up 2 bases and J gave up 8 bases; unmatched junction bases: 7. The CDR3 loop is CASSLPQGARGYTF. The CDR3 nucleotides are TGTGCCAGCAGTTTACCGCAGGGGGCGCGAGGCTACACCTTC.

By share, this clonotype counts as medium-sized. The gene calls are TRBV9 and TRBJ1-2, with a tentative D call TRBD1 (6 bases). CDR1 SGDLS and CDR2 YYNGEE come from the germline V gene. The CDR3 covers 17 residues. V dropped 0 bases and J dropped 5 bases, with 20 bases sitting between them. CDR3 coding DNA: TGTGCCAGCAGCGTAGGGACAGCCGTCCAGGGGCTATATGGCTACACCTTC. Translation gives CASSVGTAVQGLYGYTF. Complete variable domain (other parts from reference TRBV9 and TRBJ1-2): DSGVTQTPKHLITATGQRVTLRCSPRSGDLSVYWYQQSLDQGLQFLIQYYNGEERAKGNILERFSAQQFPDLHSELNLSSLELGDSALYFCASSVGTAVQGLYGYTFGSGTRLTVV.

This chain connects TRBV7-2 to TRBJ2-1; no clear D gene. V lost 5 bases to trimming and J lost 8 bases, with 13 bases between them. This CDR3 has 13 residues. Per germline, CDR1 SGHTA and CDR2 FQGNSA. CDR3 region: CASSPDTHHEQFF. The CDR3 bases are TGTGCCAGCAGCCCTGATACTCACCATGAGCAGTTCTTC.

Many counts were recorded for this clonotype. The chain uses TRBV20-1 and TRBJ2-5, with 15 bases matching TRBD2. The CDR3 loop spans 16 amino acids. J lost 2 bases, V lost 4 bases, and 5 bases had no gene match. Per germline, CDR1 DFQATT and CDR2 SNEGSKA (reference sequence). The chain's CDR3 is CSAKGTSGGQQETQYF. In DNA, the CDR3 is TGCAGTGCTAAGGGGACTAGCGGGGGGCAACAAGAGACCCAGTACTTC.

Many counts were recorded for this clonotype. V gene TRBV12-3 or TRBV12-4 combines with J gene TRBJ2-2; D possibly matches TRBD1 or TRBD2 (5 bases each). Trimming removed 11 bases at V and 6 bases at J, with 25 bases between. This CDR3 is 16 amino acids long. This CDR3 is CALPPHLTGTAGELFF. The CDR3 DNA sequence: TGTGCCTTACCTCCACACTTAACCGGGACGGCCGGGGAGCTGTTTTTT.

This clonotype has at least ten counts. The V and J genes are TRBV4-3 and TRBJ2-1, with TRBD2 identical over 10 bases. The V gene end was trimmed by 1 base and the J gene end by 7 bases; junction bases not matched to a gene: 7. Germline values: CDR1 LGHNA, CDR2 YSLEER. The CDR3 is made up of 16 amino acids. The chain's CDR3 is CASSQVASGSLNEQFF. The CDR3 bases are TGCGCCAGCAGCCAAGTTGCTAGCGGGAGCTTAAATGAGCAGTTCTTC.

Many counts were recorded for this clonotype. A read error may explain this, as a much larger clone is one base away. The gene calls are TRBV6-5 and TRBJ1-3; D is possibly TRBD1 (5 bases). From germline, CDR1 is MNHEY and CDR2 SVGAGI. The CDR3 spans 13 residues. The DNA of the CDR3 is TGTGTCAGTCGACAGTTCTCTGGAAACACCATATATTTT. Amino acid sequence: CVSRQFSGNTIYF.

This clonotype was found many times. J is TRBJ2-7 and V is TRBV19; D perhaps matches TRBD2 (6 bases). The CDR3 consists of 13 residues. The V gene's germline CDR1 is LNHDA and CDR2 SQIVND (reference sequence). Trimming took off 8 bases at V and 2 bases at J, with 13 bases between the two ends. This CDR3 is CASAREWAYEQYF. As DNA, the CDR3 is TGTGCCAGTGCCCGGGAGTGGGCCTACGAGCAGTACTTC.

This clonotype is medium-sized. This rearrangement joins TRBV20-1 to TRBJ2-1; 8 bases align to TRBD1. The junction had 8 bases not matched to a gene; V was cut back by 0 bases and J by 4 bases. There are 16 residues in the CDR3. Germline V CDR1 and CDR2: DFQATT, SNEGSKA (reference sequence). CDR3 residues: CSARDSQGALYNEQFF. CDR3 DNA sequence: TGCAGTGCTAGAGATAGTCAGGGGGCTCTTTACAATGAGCAGTTCTTC.

The V call is TRBV5-1, the J call TRBJ2-1, with a weak D call TRBD1 (5 bases). V lost 4 bases and J 8 bases, leaving 28 bases between the germline ends. The CDR3 is made up of 18 amino acids. Germline V gene lookup returns CDR1 SGHRS and CDR2 YFSETQ. The CDR3 sequence: CASSLFPEAGLPTDEQFF. As DNA, the CDR3 is TGCGCCAGCAGCCTATTCCCCGAGGCAGGGCTACCGACTGATGAGCAGTTCTTC.

This clonotype was detected many times. The chain combines TRBV6-5 with TRBJ2-7; TRBD1 agrees at 7 bases. V was clipped by 4 bases and J by 4 bases; unmatched bases: 10. The CDR3 is 15 residues long. CDR1 and CDR2 (germline): MNHEY, SVGAGI. The CDR3: CASSFSYRGLYEQYF. CDR3 sequence (DNA): TGTGCCAGCAGTTTCTCCTACAGGGGTCTATACGAGCAGTACTTC.

This clonotype has at least ten counts. V gene TRBV20-1 combines with J gene TRBJ1-1, with TRBD1 as a possible D gene (5 bases). Germline V gene sequence: CDR1 DFQATT, CDR2 SNEGSKA (reference sequence). The CDR3 is made up of 14 amino acids. Trimming cost V 0 bases and J 3 bases, with 11 bases left between them. CDR3 residues: CSAREGGSDTEAFF. The CDR3 DNA is TGCAGTGCTAGAGAGGGGGGATCGGACACTGAAGCTTTCTTT.

The table lists this clonotype with many counts. In DNA, the CDR3 is TGTGCCAGCTCGTCTGGGGGTCTCTACGAGCAGTACTTC. Protein: CASSSGGLYEQYF. This rearrangement joins TRBV7-6 to TRBJ2-7; tentatively, D is TRBD1 or TRBD2 (5 bases each). The CDR3 runs to 13 residues. Trimming left V 8 bases short and J 3 bases short, with 14 bases between. The germline gives CDR1 SGHVS, CDR2 FNYEAQ. Looking up the rest from reference TRBV7-6 and TRBJ2-7 gives the full variable domain: GAGVSQSPRYKVTKRGQDVALRCDPISGHVSLYWYRQALGQGPEFLTYFNYEAQQDKSGLPNDRFSAERPEGSISTLTIQRTEQRDSAMYRCASSSGGLYEQYFGPGTRLTVT.

This clonotype is labeled medium-sized. This chain connects TRBV5-1 to TRBJ2-1; a weak D match, TRBD2 (5 bases). Germline assignment: CDR1 SGHRS and CDR2 YFSETQ. V was pared by 5 bases and J by 2 bases, with 8 bases between. The CDR3 length is 13 residues. CDR3 DNA: TGCGCCAGCAGGGCCGGGACCTACAATGAGCAGTTCTTC. Protein: CASRAGTYNEQFF.

This clonotype was detected many times. This CDR3 reads CASSPGDTEAFF. CDR3 sequence (DNA): TGTGCCAGCTCACCAGGAGACACTGAAGCTTTCTTT. This sequence joins TRBV18 and TRBJ1-1; D is unresolved. Germline assignment: CDR1 KGHSH and CDR2 LQKENI. Trimming took off 2 bases at V and 3 bases at J, with 4 bases between the two ends. The CDR3 spans 12 residues. Using reference TRBV18 and TRBJ1-1 for the parts outside the CDR3, the full variable domain is NAGVMQNPRHLVRRRGQEARLRCSPMKGHSHVYWYRQLPEEGLKFMVYLQKENIIDESGMPKERFSAEFPKEGPSILRIQQVVRGDSAAYFCASSPGDTEAFFGQGTRLTVV.

In this sample, this clonotype turned up many times. The V call is TRBV24-1, the J call TRBJ1-2; 9 bases match TRBD1. The CDR3 runs to 16 residues. CDR1 is KGHDR, CDR2 SFDVKD, per germline. V shed 2 bases, J shed 4 bases, and the junction held 7 bases outside the gene matches. CDR3 sequence: CATSDSRTGESYGYTF. The CDR3 DNA reads as TGTGCCACCAGTGATTCCCGGACAGGGGAGAGCTATGGCTACACCTTC.

The gene calls are TRBV6-5 and TRBJ1-1; D is perhaps TRBD1 (5 bases). Trimming shortened V by 2 bases and J by 5 bases, and 12 bases separated the two germline ends. The CDR3 has 14 amino acids. The germline CDR1 and CDR2 sequences are MNHEY and SVGAGI. CDR3 DNA sequence: TGTGCCAGCAGTTACAGGAATTGGGGGACTGAAGCTTTCTTT. Amino acids: CASSYRNWGTEAFF.

This clonotype was recorded at least ten times. The chain links TRBV29-1 to TRBJ2-3; 9 bases agree with TRBD1. Germline V gives CDR1 SQVTM, CDR2 ANQGSEA. This CDR3 is 17 amino acids long. V shed 4 bases and J 4 bases; nucleotides not matched to a gene: 15. The CDR3 DNA reads as TGCAGCGTTGCGGTGCTGGGTGTGGGACAGGGAGCAGATACGCAGTATTTT. This codes for CSVAVLGVGQGADTQYF.

The genes are TRBV27 and TRBJ2-1; D call uncertain. The ends were cut back, 3 bases at V and 10 bases at J, with 13 bases in the middle. The germline CDR1 and CDR2 sequences are MNHEY and SMNVEV (reference sequence). The CDR3 spans 13 residues. The CDR3 is CASSLGGEDEQFF. CDR3 bases: TGTGCCAGCAGTTTGGGTGGGGAAGACGAGCAGTTCTTC.

At least ten counts were recorded for this clonotype. V and J are TRBV6-2 or TRBV6-3 and TRBJ1-1, with D unresolved. Trimming stripped 6 bases from V and 13 bases from J, with 21 bases between. Germline V lookup: CDR1 MNHEY, CDR2 SVGEGT. This CDR3 region has 13 residues. The CDR3 bases are TGTGCCAGCAGCTCGAGTAGCGTTCAACGTTGTTTCTTT. Protein sequence: CASSSSSVQRCFF.

By sample fraction, this clonotype is medium-sized (0.01 to 0.1%). This chain uses TRBV5-1 with TRBJ1-4; D is undetermined. Germline CDR1 and CDR2: SGHRS and YFSETQ. The CDR3 is 14 residues long. V lost 2 bases to trimming and J lost 1 base, with 6 bases between them. The CDR3 DNA is TGCGCCAGCAGCTTTGGGCGAACTAATGAAAAACTGTTTTTT. Its protein product is CASSFGRTNEKLFF. The entire variable domain, with the rest obtained from reference TRBV5-1 and TRBJ1-4, is as follows: KAGVTQTPRYLIKTRGQQVTLSCSPISGHRSVSWYQQTPGQGLQFLFEYFSETQRNKGNFPGRFSGRQFSNSRSEMNVSTLELGDSALYLCASSFGRTNEKLFFGSGTQLSVL.

This chain uses TRBV7-9 with TRBJ1-3, with D hard to call. The CDR3 is made up of 11 amino acids. Deletions cut 1 base from V and 7 bases from J, with 2 bases between. Germline CDR1 reads SEHNR; CDR2 reads FQNEAQ (reference sequence). In DNA form, the CDR3 reads TGTGCCAGCAGCTTAGAGAACACCATATATTTT. The encoded protein is CASSLENTIYF.

This clonotype showed up many times. The chain is built from TRBV25-1 and TRBJ1-1; D unresolved. Germline V gene lookup returns CDR1 MGHDK and CDR2 SYGVNS. Trimming cost V 2 bases and J 11 bases, with 15 bases left between them. The CDR3 has 13 residues. The CDR3 nucleotides read TGTGCCAGCAGTGAAGGTTTAGGGTTTTCGGCTTTCTTT. It codes for CASSEGLGFSAFF.

Relative to its sample, this clonotype is medium-sized. The CDR3 sequence: CASHWGTEMNTEAFF. The CDR3 region has the DNA TGCGCCAGCCATTGGGGTACAGAAATGAACACTGAAGCTTTCTTT. The genes are TRBV5-1 and TRBJ1-1; the D is unclear. Germline V gene lookup returns CDR1 SGHRS and CDR2 YFSETQ. V was shortened by 7 bases and J by 0 bases, with 16 bases between the two germline ends. The CDR3 contains 15 residues.

The table lists this clonotype with many counts. The chain couples TRBV2 to TRBJ1-1, with 9 bases lining up with TRBD1. The CDR3 is 13 amino acids. With V trimmed by 8 bases and J by 6 bases, 7 bases remained unmatched. Germline CDR1 SNHLY, CDR2 FYNNEI. CDR3: CASVGQGSAEAFF. CDR3 bases: TGTGCCAGCGTGGGACAGGGATCGGCTGAAGCTTTCTTT.

This clonotype was observed many times. The chain combines TRBV10-3 with TRBJ2-7; TRBD2 agrees at 12 bases. Germline CDR1 reads ENHRY; CDR2 reads SYGVKD. The CDR3 has 18 residues. V lost 2 bases to trimming and J lost 6 bases; unmatched junction nucleotides: 14. The CDR3 sequence: CAISEARLAGVTGGEQYF. CDR3 nucleotides: TGTGCCATCAGTGAGGCAAGACTAGCGGGAGTTACCGGCGGCGAGCAGTACTTC.

Points on this clonotype: The junction differs from germline at one of its ends, possibly a read error. The chain is built from TRBV5-1 and TRBJ2-6; TRBD1 aligns across 7 bases. Germline CDR1 reads SGHRS; CDR2 reads YFSETQ. This CDR3 is 16 amino acids long. CDR3 DNA sequence: TGCGCCAGCAGTTTGGGACAGCTCTCTGGGGCCAACGTCCTGACTTTC. It codes for CASSLGQLSGANVLTF.